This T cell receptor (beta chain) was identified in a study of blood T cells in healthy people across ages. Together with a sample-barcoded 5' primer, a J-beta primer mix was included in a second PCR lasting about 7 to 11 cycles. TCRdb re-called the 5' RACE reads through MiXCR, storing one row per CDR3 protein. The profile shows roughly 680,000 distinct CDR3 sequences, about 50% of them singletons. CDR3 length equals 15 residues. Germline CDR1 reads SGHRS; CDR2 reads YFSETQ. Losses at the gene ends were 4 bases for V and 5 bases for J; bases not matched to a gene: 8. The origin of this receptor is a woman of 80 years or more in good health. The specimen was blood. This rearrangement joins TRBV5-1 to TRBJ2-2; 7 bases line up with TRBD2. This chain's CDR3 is CASSRSGYGTGELFF. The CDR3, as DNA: TGCGCCAGCAGCCGTAGCGGGTACGGTACCGGGGAGCTGTTTTTT.